This T cell receptor (beta chain) was identified during a study of regulatory T cells in long-lasting Graves disease. CDR3 length: 16 residues. The germline V gene encodes CDR1 MNHEY and CDR2 SVGEGT. V gave up 7 bases and J gave up 6 bases; unmatched junction bases: 14. The table lists this clonotype with many counts. As yet, its antigen is unknown. Notes on the study in general: TCR diversity was lower in persistent Graves' patients (versus newly diagnosed ones).

Investigators prepared the TCR beta libraries by applying iRepertoire HTBI primers and Arm-PCR of CDR3 regions. Original processing methods: Spanning all samples, the identified segments comprised approximately 57 TRBV and 14 TRBJ. TCRdb called the multiplex PCR reads again in MiXCR, with one record for every CDR3 protein. These V and J calls derive from TCRdb rather than the authors' analysis. Here the sample spans a few hundred thousand distinct CDR3 sequences, around an eighth being singletons. Time point meaning: newly diagnosed GD, antithyroid drugs for less than 3 months. PBMC-derived RNA was used for the TCR library. The same specimen was also included in a second study, on T cells in Graves' hyperthyroidism and ophthalmopathy. That work states: Ophthalmopathy onset followed model prediction by a median roughly 6.5 months.

This TCR came from a man aged 25-40 years with Graves disease. The sequencing here drew on peripheral blood mononuclear cells (PBMCs), taken at new diagnosis, from a patient treated with antithyroid drugs. V is TRBV6-2 or TRBV6-3 and J is TRBJ2-1, with 8 bases aligning to TRBD2. This CDR3 reads CASTGGLAGGGNEQFF. In nucleotides, the CDR3 is TGTGCCAGCACTGGTGGGCTAGCGGGTGGGGGCAATGAGCAGTTCTTC.